This T cell receptor beta chain comes out of a study of T-cell memory formation after mild COVID-19. This clonotype was seen a handful of times. Its antigen remains unknown. TCR alpha and TCR beta cDNA libraries carrying sample barcodes and UMIs were produced by 5'RACE using constant-segment primers. TCRdb passed the 5' RACE reads through MiXCR, listing each CDR3 protein once. The table has about 140,000 distinct CDR3 sequences, roughly 21% seen once. Whole-study results and caveats: A balance of CD4 and CD8 characterized clones contracting day 15 to 85, whereas later expanders leaned CD4+.

The J segment lost 6 bases and the V segment lost 6 bases, leaving 13 bases of the junction unmatched. The CDR3 has 15 amino acids. Germline CDR1 is SGHVS and CDR2 is FNYEAQ. The chain employs TRBV7-6 and TRBJ2-7, with 8 bases aligning to TRBD1. The sequencing sample was made of PBMCs or a T cell subset sorted from them (not recorded which). The sequence derives from an adult woman who had mild COVID-19 (a few samples of this study predate the infection). Cell type and time point are not known. CDR3 coding DNA: TGTGCCAGCAGTCCTCGCACAGGGGGGTTCGCCGAGCAGTACTTC. Protein sequence: CASSPRTGGFAEQYF.